Listed here are 30 T cell receptor beta chains from one sample, sequenced in a study of CD8 T cells in Susac syndrome. Reverse transcription of roughly 0.5 to 1 ug RNA was performed with random hexamers. TCRdb analysed the immunoSEQ multiplex PCR reads with MiXCR anew, one entry per CDR3 protein. The sample lists about 180,000 distinct CDR3 sequences, around 95% occurring once. Sequenced input: CD8+ T cells from PBMCs. These receptors originate from a human donor with multiple sclerosis.

The chain couples TRBV12-5 to TRBJ2-1; 7 bases align to TRBD2. The germline CDR1 and CDR2 sequences are LGHNT and FRNRAP. V shed 7 bases and J 0 bases; nucleotides not matched to a gene: 0. The CDR3 has 13 amino acids. The DNA for the CDR3 is TGTGCTAGTGCGGGGGGCTCCTACAATGAGCAGTTCTTC. Translation gives CASAGGSYNEQFF.

The chain couples TRBV7-6 to TRBJ2-1; tentative D call: TRBD2 (6 bases). Trimming took 5 bases from V and 10 from J, leaving 12 bases between them. This CDR3 region has 12 residues. CDR1 and CDR2 from the germline V gene are SGHVS and FNYEAQ. CDR3: CASSPAGLEQFF. In DNA, the CDR3 is TGTGCCAGCAGCCCCGCCGGACTAGAGCAGTTCTTC.

This chain connects TRBV29-1 to TRBJ2-3, with 11 bases fitting TRBD2. CDR3 length: 18 amino acids. In germline, CDR1 is SQVTM, CDR2 ANQGSEA. After removal of 4 bases from V and 2 bases from J, the junction contained 14 bases not matched to a gene. In DNA, the CDR3 is TGCAGCGTTGCGACCACCCGACTAGCGGGATTCAACACAGATACGCAGTATTTT. Amino acids: CSVATTRLAGFNTDTQYF.

The chain joins TRBV28 to TRBJ1-2; D is possibly TRBD1 (5 bases). Germline V gene data show CDR1 as MDHEN and CDR2 as SYDVKM. The CDR3 is 14 residues long. V lost 0 bases to trimming and J lost 6 bases, with 11 bases between them. CDR3 region: CASSLWGGENGYTF. The CDR3 DNA follows: TGTGCCAGCAGTTTATGGGGGGGAGAAAATGGCTACACCTTC.

The gene calls are TRBV9 and TRBJ1-2; the D gene is possibly TRBD1 (6 bases). V lost 3 bases and J lost 3, with 18 bases in between. CDR3 length equals 16 residues. CDR1 SGDLS and CDR2 YYNGEE come from the germline V gene. The CDR3 DNA sequence: TGTGCCAGCAGCGGCGAAGTTGGGGGCTATTACTATGGCTACACCTTC. Translation: CASSGEVGGYYYGYTF.

This chain connects TRBV12-5 to TRBJ2-1, with 10 bases fitting TRBD1. The V gene's germline CDR1 is LGHNT and CDR2 FRNRAP. J lost 5 bases, V lost 6 bases, and 7 bases had no gene match. CDR3 length: 15 residues. CDR3 sequence: CASGTTGTGDNEQFF. For the CDR3, the DNA is TGTGCTAGTGGCACAACCGGGACAGGGGACAATGAGCAGTTCTTC.

The chain recombines TRBV30 with TRBJ2-1; D is perhaps TRBD1 or TRBD2 (5 bases each). Looked up from germline, CDR1 is GTSNPN and CDR2 is SVGIG (reference sequence). CDR3 length: 11 residues. V was cut by 8 bases and J by 5 bases, with 10 bases left in between. The CDR3 spells CARGPNNEQFF. The CDR3 DNA follows: TGTGCCCGGGGACCGAACAATGAGCAGTTCTTC. Full variable domain (remainder filled in from reference TRBV30 and TRBJ2-1): SQTIHQWPATLVQPVGSPLSLECTVEGTSNPNLYWYRQAAGRGLQLLFYSVGIGQISSEVPQNLSASRPQDRQFILSSKKLLLSDSGFYLCARGPNNEQFFGPGTRLTVL.

V gene TRBV29-1 combines with J gene TRBJ2-2, with D possibly TRBD1 on 6 matching bases. Germline V gives CDR1 SQVTM, CDR2 ANQGSEA. V was trimmed by 4 bases and J by 6 bases, leaving 12 bases between them. The CDR3 length is 13 residues. In DNA, the CDR3 is TGCAGCGTTGCCGACAGGCACGCCGGGGAGCTGTTTTTT. Residues: CSVADRHAGELFF.

The chain employs TRBV30 and TRBJ1-1; no clear D. CDR3 length: 13 amino acids. The V gene lost 0 bases and the J gene lost 6 bases, with 11 bases spanning the gap. Germline V lookup: CDR1 GTSNPN, CDR2 SVGIG (reference sequence). The CDR3 sequence is CAWSVLGWAEAFF. The CDR3 DNA is TGTGCCTGGAGTGTACTTGGGTGGGCTGAAGCTTTCTTT.

The chain joins TRBV20-1 to TRBJ1-2; no reliable D call. The CDR3 extends over 12 amino acids. Looked up from germline, CDR1 is DFQATT and CDR2 is SNEGSKA (reference sequence). Trimming shortened V by 6 bases and J by 6 bases, and 14 bases separated the two germline ends. CDR3 amino acids: CSATPGVHGYTF. In DNA, the CDR3 is TGCAGTGCCACTCCTGGGGTGCATGGCTACACCTTC.

The gene calls are TRBV4-2 and TRBJ2-7; 11 nucleotides agree with TRBD2. With 5 bases clipped from V and 1 base from J, the junction kept 7 bases outside the gene matches. Germline V gives CDR1 LGHNA, CDR2 YNFKEQ. The CDR3 loop spans 16 amino acids. The CDR3 coding sequence is TGTGCCAGCAGCGGAAAGGGGACTAGCGGATCCTACGAGCAGTACTTC. It yields the protein CASSGKGTSGSYEQYF.

The chain recombines TRBV7-3 with TRBJ2-1; possibly TRBD2 for D (6 bases). Trimming took off 4 bases at V and 13 bases at J, with 14 bases between the two ends. The CDR3 is made up of 12 amino acids. Germline V gene lookup returns CDR1 SGHTA and CDR2 FQGTGA. For the CDR3, the DNA is TGTGCCAGCAGCTCGCTGGGAGGAGGTCAGTTCTTC. Its protein product is CASSSLGGGQFF.

J is TRBJ2-1 and V is TRBV28, with TRBD2 identical over 9 bases. From germline, CDR1 is MDHEN and CDR2 SYDVKM. Germline trimming cut 10 bases from V and 0 bases from J; bases unmatched to any gene: 19. The length of the CDR3 is 19 residues. The chain's CDR3 is CATKPKAGGPTSSYNEQFF. For the CDR3, the DNA is TGTGCCACCAAACCCAAGGCGGGAGGGCCTACTAGCTCCTACAATGAGCAGTTCTTC.

CDR3 sequence reads: CASSSSRQGYTGELFF. The CDR3 nucleotides read TGTGCCAGCAGCTCATCACGACAGGGATACACCGGGGAGCTGTTTTTT. The V call is TRBV11-3, the J call TRBJ2-2, with 7 bases lining up with TRBD1. The V segment lost 4 bases and the J segment 3 bases; nucleotides outside the gene matches: 8. There are 16 residues in the CDR3. CDR1 is SGHNT, CDR2 YENEEA, per germline.

The chain employs TRBV2 and TRBJ1-2; D is possibly TRBD1 (5 bases). CDR3 size: 13 residues. V lost 7 bases to trimming and J lost 10 bases, with 19 bases between them. From germline, CDR1 is SNHLY and CDR2 FYNNEI. CDR3 sequence: CASIGQGPGPYTF. In DNA form, the CDR3 reads TGTGCCAGCATTGGACAAGGGCCCGGACCCTACACCTTC.

The rearrangement uses TRBV7-8 and TRBJ2-7, with no clear D. Deletions cut 3 bases from V and 0 bases from J, with 9 bases between. This CDR3 spans 14 amino acids. Germline lookup yields CDR1 SGHVS and CDR2 FQNEAQ. The CDR3 nucleotides are TGTGCCAGCAGCTTTAATCCATACTCCTACGAGCAGTACTTC. Amino acid sequence: CASSFNPYSYEQYF.

The chain couples TRBV3-1 to TRBJ1-2; 7 bases are a match to TRBD1. CDR1 and CDR2 from the germline V gene are LGHDT and YNNKEL (reference sequence). The CDR3 contains 15 residues. Trimming at V came to 5 bases and at J to 2 bases, leaving 8 bases not matched to a gene. This CDR3 is CASSSSGGLNYGYTF. CDR3 in DNA: TGTGCCAGCAGCTCCTCAGGGGGACTAAACTATGGCTACACCTTC. Supplemented by reference TRBV3-1 and TRBJ1-2, the full variable domain reads DTAVSQTPKYLVTQMGNDKSIKCEQNLGHDTMYWYKQDSKKFLKIMFSYNNKELIINETVPNRFSPKSPDKAHLNLHINSLELGDSAVYFCASSSSGGLNYGYTFGSGTRLTVV.

This rearrangement joins TRBV3-1 to TRBJ2-2; D gene ambiguous. From germline, CDR1 is LGHDT and CDR2 YNNKEL (reference sequence). This CDR3 region has 16 residues. With 6 bases removed from V and 5 bases from J, the gap between germline ends came to 19 bases. This chain's CDR3 is CASSDDGNEDTGELFF. Written as DNA, the CDR3 is TGTGCCAGCAGTGACGATGGGAACGAGGATACCGGGGAGCTGTTTTTT.

This chain connects TRBV10-3 to TRBJ2-3, with D possibly matching TRBD1 (6 bases). In germline, CDR1 is ENHRY, CDR2 SYGVKD. The CDR3 runs to 15 residues. V gave up 2 bases and J gave up 6 bases, with 15 bases separating them. As DNA, the CDR3 is TGTGCCATCAGTGAGCAATGGGGGCGCCGGGATACGCAGTATTTT. Its translation is CAISEQWGRRDTQYF.

The chain uses TRBV12-3 or TRBV12-4 and TRBJ2-3; D may match TRBD1 or TRBD2 (7 bases each). The CDR3 is 16 residues long. The V end was cut by 4 bases, the J end by 2 bases, with 16 bases between. CDR3 residues: CASSSHPGGVTDTQYF. The CDR3, as DNA: TGTGCCAGCAGTTCCCACCCAGGGGGGGTCACAGATACGCAGTATTTT.

This sequence joins TRBV2 and TRBJ2-3; TRBD2 is a possible D gene (5 bases). The germline V gene encodes CDR1 SNHLY and CDR2 FYNNEI. The CDR3 consists of 11 residues. The CDR3 loop reads CATPRSGTQYF. CDR3 bases: TGTGCGACCCCCCGCTCGGGGACGCAGTATTTT.

In its sample, this clonotype ranks as medium-sized (0.01 to 0.1%). A read error may account for a junction end that differs from germline. The V gene is TRBV5-1, the J gene TRBJ2-7; no definite D call. Germline-derived CDR1 and CDR2 are SGHRS and YFSETQ. The CDR3 has 11 amino acids. In DNA form, the CDR3 reads TGTGCCAGCAGTTCCTCCTACGAGCAGTACTTC. Translated, it gives CASSSSYEQYF.

This rearrangement joins TRBV19 to TRBJ2-2; D is undetermined. Germline V lookup: CDR1 LNHDA, CDR2 SQIVND (reference sequence). V dropped 7 bases and J dropped 0 bases, with 12 bases sitting between them. The length of the CDR3 is 15 residues. The chain's CDR3 is CASIWRPSNTGELFF. DNA for the CDR3: TGTGCCAGTATATGGCGGCCCTCGAACACCGGGGAGCTGTTTTTT.

V gene TRBV6-1 combines with J gene TRBJ2-5; 10 bases align to TRBD2. The germline V gene encodes CDR1 MNHNS and CDR2 SASEGT. The trim removed 5 bases at V and 3 bases at J, leaving 6 bases unmatched. CDR3 length equals 15 residues. This CDR3 is CASSKVAGGEETQYF. The DNA of the CDR3 is TGTGCCAGCAGTAAGGTAGCGGGAGGCGAAGAGACCCAGTACTTC.

The chain combines TRBV18 with TRBJ1-2; 10 bases align to TRBD1. V dropped 6 bases and J dropped 8; count of bases not matched to a gene: 21. The CDR3 is 18 residues long. Germline CDR1 KGHSH, CDR2 LQKENI. CDR3 region: CASSQPAGTGAPLGGYTF. CDR3 sequence (DNA): TGTGCCAGCTCCCAGCCAGCCGGGACAGGGGCACCCCTGGGAGGCTACACCTTC.

This clonotype was counted a single time. The rearrangement uses TRBV29-1 and TRBJ2-3, with D perhaps matching TRBD1 (5 bases). Germline V CDR1 and CDR2: SQVTM, ANQGSEA. There are 12 residues in the CDR3. V gave up 7 bases and J gave up 5 bases, with 13 bases separating them. This CDR3 reads CSGTGPRDTQYF. CDR3 nucleotide sequence: TGCAGCGGCACAGGTCCGAGAGATACGCAGTATTTT.

This clonotype has a single count. The J gene is TRBJ2-1, the V gene TRBV11-1, with D perhaps matching TRBD1 (6 bases). This CDR3 has 14 residues. Trimming pared 5 bases from V and 9 bases from J, leaving 17 bases between. CDR1 is SGHAT and CDR2 is FQDESV in the germline V gene (reference sequence). The CDR3 DNA reads as TGTGCCAGCAGCGGGCGGACAGCCACAACTGAGCAGTTCTTC. It is translated as CASSGRTATTEQFF.

The rearrangement uses TRBV14 and TRBJ1-6; unclear D gene. This CDR3 region has 16 residues. The V gene's germline CDR1 is SGHDN and CDR2 FVKESK. V was pared by 2 bases and J by 0 bases, with 8 bases between. This CDR3 is CASSQIDGSYNSPLHF. The CDR3 region has the DNA TGTGCCAGCAGCCAAATAGACGGCTCCTATAATTCACCCCTCCACTTT.

V gene TRBV11-2 combines with J gene TRBJ1-3; D perhaps matches TRBD1 (5 bases). This CDR3 spans 12 amino acids. Germline values: CDR1 SGHAT, CDR2 FQNNGV. V was cut by 2 bases and J by 8 bases, with 7 bases left in between. The CDR3 protein is CASSLIGDTIYF. CDR3 nucleotide sequence: TGTGCCAGCAGCTTAATAGGGGACACCATATATTTT.

The CDR3 DNA reads TGTGCCTGGAGTACTTCGGCCTACGAGCAGTACTTC. Amino acid sequence: CAWSTSAYEQYF. This chain links TRBV30 with TRBJ2-7; D gene ambiguous. CDR3 length: 12 residues. Germline V CDR1 and CDR2: GTSNPN, SVGIG (reference sequence). V dropped 2 bases and J dropped 2 bases, with 7 bases sitting between them.